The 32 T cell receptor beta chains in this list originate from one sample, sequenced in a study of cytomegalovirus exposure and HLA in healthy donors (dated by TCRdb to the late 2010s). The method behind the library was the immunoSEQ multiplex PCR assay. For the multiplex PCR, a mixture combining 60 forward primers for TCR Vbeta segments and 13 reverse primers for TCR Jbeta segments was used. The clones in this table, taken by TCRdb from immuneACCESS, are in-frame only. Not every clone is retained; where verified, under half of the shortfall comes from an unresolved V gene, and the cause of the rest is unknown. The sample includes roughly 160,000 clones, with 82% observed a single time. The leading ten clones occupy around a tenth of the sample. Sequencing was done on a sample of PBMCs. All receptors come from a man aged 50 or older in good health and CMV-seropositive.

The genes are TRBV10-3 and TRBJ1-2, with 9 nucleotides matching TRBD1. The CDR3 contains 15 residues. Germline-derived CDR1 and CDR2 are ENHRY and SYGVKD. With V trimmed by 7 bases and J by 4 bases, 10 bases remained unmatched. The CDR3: CAITQGQGLFYGYTF. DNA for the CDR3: TGTGCCATCACCCAGGGACAGGGACTGTTCTATGGCTACACCTTC.

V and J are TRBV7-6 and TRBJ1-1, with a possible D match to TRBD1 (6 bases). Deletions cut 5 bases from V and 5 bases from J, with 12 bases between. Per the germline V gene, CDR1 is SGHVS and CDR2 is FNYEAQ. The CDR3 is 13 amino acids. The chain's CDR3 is CASSKGERTEAFF. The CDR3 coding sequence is TGTGCCAGCAGCAAGGGGGAGAGGACTGAAGCTTTCTTT.

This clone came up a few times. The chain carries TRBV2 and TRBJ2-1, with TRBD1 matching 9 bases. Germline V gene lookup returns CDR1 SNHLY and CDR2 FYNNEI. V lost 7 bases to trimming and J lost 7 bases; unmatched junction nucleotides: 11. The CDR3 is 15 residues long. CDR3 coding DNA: TGTGCCAGCATGAGGGGGACAGGGTCGATTAATGAGCAGTTCTTC. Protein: CASMRGTGSINEQFF.

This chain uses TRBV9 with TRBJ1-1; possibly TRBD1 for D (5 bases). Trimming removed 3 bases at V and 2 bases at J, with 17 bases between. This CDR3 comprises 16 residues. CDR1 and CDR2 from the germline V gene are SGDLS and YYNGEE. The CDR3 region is CASSGGGSGLNTEAFF. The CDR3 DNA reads TGTGCCAGCAGCGGCGGTGGGTCAGGGCTCAACACTGAAGCTTTCTTT.

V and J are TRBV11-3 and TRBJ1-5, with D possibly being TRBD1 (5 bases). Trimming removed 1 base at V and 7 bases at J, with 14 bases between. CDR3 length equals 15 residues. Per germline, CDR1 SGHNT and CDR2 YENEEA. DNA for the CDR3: TGTGCCAGCAGCTTAGTTCGGGGGAGGAAGCAGCCCCAGCATTTT. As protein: CASSLVRGRKQPQHF.

CDR3 protein: CASSEWRQGRTEAFF. CDR3 in DNA: TGTGCCAGCAGTGAATGGAGACAGGGGCGAACTGAAGCTTTCTTT. The chain combines TRBV2 with TRBJ1-1, with 8 bases aligning to TRBD1. V lost 2 bases, J lost 5 bases, and 7 bases stayed unmatched. This CDR3 has 15 amino acids. Germline CDR1 reads SNHLY; CDR2 reads FYNNEI.

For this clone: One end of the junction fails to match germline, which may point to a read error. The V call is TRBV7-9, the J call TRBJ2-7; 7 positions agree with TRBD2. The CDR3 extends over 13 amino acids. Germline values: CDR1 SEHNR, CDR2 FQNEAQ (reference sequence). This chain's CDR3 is CASSQRGSYEQYF. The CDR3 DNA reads TGCGCCAGCAGCCAGCGGGGCTCCTACGAGCAGTACTTC.

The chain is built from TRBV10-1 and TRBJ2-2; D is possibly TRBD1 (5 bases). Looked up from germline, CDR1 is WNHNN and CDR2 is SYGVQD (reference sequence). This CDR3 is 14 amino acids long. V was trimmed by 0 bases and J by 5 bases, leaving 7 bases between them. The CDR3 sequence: CASSESKGTGELFF. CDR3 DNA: TGCGCCAGCAGTGAGTCGAAGGGGACCGGGGAGCTGTTTTTT.

The CDR3 DNA sequence: TGCGCCAGCAGCTTGGGGCAGGAACCTAGCACAGATACGCAGTATTTT. As protein: CASSLGQEPSTDTQYF. The chain uses TRBV5-1 and TRBJ2-3; no definite D call. Trimming took 0 bases from V and 0 from J, leaving 11 bases between them. Germline-derived CDR1 and CDR2 are SGHRS and YFSETQ. CDR3 length equals 16 residues.

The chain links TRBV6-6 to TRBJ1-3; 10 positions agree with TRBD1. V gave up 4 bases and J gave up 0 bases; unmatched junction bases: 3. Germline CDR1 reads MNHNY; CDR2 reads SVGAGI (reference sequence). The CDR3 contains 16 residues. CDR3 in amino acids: CASSSGQGHSGNTIYF. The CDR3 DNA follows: TGTGCCAGCAGTTCGGGACAGGGGCACTCTGGAAACACCATATATTTT.

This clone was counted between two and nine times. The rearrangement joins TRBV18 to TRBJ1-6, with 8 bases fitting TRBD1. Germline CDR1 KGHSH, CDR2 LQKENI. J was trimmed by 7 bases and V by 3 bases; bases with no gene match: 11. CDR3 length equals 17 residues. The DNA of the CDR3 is TGTGCCAGCTCACCCCGAGTGGACAGGGTCGGAAATTCACCCCTCCACTTT. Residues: CASSPRVDRVGNSPLHF. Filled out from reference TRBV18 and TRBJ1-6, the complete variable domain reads NAGVMQNPRHLVRRRGQEARLRCSPMKGHSHVYWYRQLPEEGLKFMVYLQKENIIDESGMPKERFSAEFPKEGPSILRIQQVVRGDSAAYFCASSPRVDRVGNSPLHFGNGTRLTVT.

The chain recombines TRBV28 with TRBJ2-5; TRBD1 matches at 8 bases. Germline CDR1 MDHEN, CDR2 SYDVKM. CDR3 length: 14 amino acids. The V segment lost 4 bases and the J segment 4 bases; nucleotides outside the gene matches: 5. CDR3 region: CASSSTGALETQYF. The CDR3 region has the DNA TGTGCCAGCAGTTCGACAGGGGCACTAGAGACCCAGTACTTC.

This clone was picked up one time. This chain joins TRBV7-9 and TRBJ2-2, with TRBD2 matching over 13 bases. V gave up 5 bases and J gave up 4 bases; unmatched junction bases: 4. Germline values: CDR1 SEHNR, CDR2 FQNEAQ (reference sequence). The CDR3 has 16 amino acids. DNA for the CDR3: TGTGCCAGCAGCCCCGGGACTAGCGGGGCCACCGGGGAGCTGTTTTTT. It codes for CASSPGTSGATGELFF.

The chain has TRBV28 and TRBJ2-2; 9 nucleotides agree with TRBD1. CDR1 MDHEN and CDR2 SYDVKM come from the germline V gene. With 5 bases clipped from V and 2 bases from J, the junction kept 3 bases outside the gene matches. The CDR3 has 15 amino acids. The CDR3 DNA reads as TGTGCCAGCAGTCCGGGACAGGGAAACACCGGGGAGCTGTTTTTT. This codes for CASSPGQGNTGELFF.

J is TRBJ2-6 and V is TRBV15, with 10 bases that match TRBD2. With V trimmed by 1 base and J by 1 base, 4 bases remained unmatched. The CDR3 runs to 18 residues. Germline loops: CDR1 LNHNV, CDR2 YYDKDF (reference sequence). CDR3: CATSRATSGISGANVLTF. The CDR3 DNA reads TGTGCCACCAGCAGAGCCACTAGCGGGATATCTGGGGCCAACGTCCTGACTTTC.

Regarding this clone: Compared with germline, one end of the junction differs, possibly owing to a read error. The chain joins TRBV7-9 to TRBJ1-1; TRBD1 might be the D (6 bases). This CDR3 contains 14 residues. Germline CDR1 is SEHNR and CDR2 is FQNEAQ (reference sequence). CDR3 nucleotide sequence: TGTTCCAGCAATAGACGAGGGGGGAACACTGAAGCTTTCTTT. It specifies CSSNRRGGNTEAFF.

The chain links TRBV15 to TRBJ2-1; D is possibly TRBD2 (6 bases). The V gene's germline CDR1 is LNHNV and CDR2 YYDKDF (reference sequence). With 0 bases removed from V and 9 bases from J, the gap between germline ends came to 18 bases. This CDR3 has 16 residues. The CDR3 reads CATSRDGGGLSGEQFF. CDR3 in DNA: TGTGCCACCAGCAGAGATGGGGGAGGTCTGTCCGGTGAGCAGTTCTTC. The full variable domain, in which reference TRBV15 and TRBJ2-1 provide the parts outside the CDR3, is DAMVIQNPRYQVTQFGKPVTLSCSQTLNHNVMYWYQQKSSQAPKLLFHYYDKDFNNEADTPDNFQSRRPNTSFCFLDIRSPGLGDTAMYLCATSRDGGGLSGEQFFGPGTRLTVL.

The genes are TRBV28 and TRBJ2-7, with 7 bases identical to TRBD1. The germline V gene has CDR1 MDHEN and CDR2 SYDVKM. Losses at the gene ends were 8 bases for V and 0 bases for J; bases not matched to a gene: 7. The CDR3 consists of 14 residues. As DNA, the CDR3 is TGTGCCAGCCACGCAGGGGGTGGCTCCTACGAGCAGTACTTC. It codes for CASHAGGGSYEQYF.

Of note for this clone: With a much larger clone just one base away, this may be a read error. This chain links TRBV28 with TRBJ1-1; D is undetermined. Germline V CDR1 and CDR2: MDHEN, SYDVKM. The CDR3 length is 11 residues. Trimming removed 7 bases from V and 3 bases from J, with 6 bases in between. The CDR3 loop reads CASNGDTEAFF. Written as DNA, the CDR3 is TGTGCCAGCAACGGGGACACTGAAGCTTTCTTT.

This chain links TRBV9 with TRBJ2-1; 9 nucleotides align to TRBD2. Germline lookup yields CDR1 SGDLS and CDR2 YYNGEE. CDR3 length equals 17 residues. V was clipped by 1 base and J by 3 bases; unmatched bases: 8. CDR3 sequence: CASSVTLAGSDYNEQFF. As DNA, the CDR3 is TGTGCCAGCAGCGTAACCCTAGCGGGATCGGACTACAATGAGCAGTTCTTC. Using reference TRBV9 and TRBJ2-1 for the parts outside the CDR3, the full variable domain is DSGVTQTPKHLITATGQRVTLRCSPRSGDLSVYWYQQSLDQGLQFLIQYYNGEERAKGNILERFSAQQFPDLHSELNLSSLELGDSALYFCASSVTLAGSDYNEQFFGPGTRLTVL.

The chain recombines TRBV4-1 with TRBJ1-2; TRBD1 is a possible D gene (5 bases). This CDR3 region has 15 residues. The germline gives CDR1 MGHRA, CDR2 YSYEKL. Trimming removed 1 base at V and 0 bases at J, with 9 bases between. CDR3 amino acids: CASSQVPGTNYGYTF. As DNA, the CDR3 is TGCGCCAGCAGCCAAGTTCCAGGGACTAACTATGGCTACACCTTC.

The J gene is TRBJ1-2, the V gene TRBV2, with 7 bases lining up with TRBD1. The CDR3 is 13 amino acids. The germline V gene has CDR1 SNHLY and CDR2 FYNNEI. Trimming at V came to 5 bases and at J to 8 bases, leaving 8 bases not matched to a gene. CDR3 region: CASSFRQGEGYTF. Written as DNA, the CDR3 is TGTGCCAGCAGTTTTAGACAGGGCGAGGGCTACACCTTC.

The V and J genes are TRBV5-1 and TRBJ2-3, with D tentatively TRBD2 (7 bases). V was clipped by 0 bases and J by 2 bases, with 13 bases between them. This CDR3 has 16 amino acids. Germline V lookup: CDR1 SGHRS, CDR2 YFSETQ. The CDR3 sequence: CASSLASGGLTDTQYF. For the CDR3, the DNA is TGCGCCAGCAGCTTGGCGTCGGGGGGCCTCACAGATACGCAGTATTTT.

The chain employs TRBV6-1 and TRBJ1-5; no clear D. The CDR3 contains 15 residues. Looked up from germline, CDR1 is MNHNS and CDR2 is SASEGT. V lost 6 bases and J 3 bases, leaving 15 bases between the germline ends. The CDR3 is CASSEYPPTNQPQHF. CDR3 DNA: TGTGCCAGCAGCGAGTACCCGCCAACCAATCAGCCCCAGCATTTT.

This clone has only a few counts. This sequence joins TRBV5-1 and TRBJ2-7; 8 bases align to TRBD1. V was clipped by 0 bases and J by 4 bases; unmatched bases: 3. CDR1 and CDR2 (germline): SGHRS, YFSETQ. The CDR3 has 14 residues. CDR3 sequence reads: CASSLAGGLYEQYF. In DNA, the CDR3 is TGCGCCAGCAGCTTGGCAGGGGGCCTTTACGAGCAGTACTTC.

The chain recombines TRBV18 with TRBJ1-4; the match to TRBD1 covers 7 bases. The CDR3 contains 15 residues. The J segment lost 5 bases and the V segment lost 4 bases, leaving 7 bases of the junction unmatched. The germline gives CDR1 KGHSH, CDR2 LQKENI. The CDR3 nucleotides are TGTGCCAGCTCACAGGACAGGTGGAGGAATGAAAAACTGTTTTTT. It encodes CASSQDRWRNEKLFF.

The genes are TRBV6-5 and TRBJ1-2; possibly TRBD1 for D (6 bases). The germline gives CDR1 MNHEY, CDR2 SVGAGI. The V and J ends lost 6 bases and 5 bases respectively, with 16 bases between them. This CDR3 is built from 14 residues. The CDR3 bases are TGTGCCAGCAGCAAACAGGGTGGTGATTATGGCTACACCTTC. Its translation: CASSKQGGDYGYTF.

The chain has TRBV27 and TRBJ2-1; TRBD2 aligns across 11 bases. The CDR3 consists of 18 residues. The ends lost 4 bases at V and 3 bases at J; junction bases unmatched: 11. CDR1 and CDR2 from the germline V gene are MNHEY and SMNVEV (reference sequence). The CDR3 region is CASSSSLAGGPGYNEQFF. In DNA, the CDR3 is TGTGCCAGCAGTTCCTCTTTAGCGGGAGGGCCGGGCTACAATGAGCAGTTCTTC.

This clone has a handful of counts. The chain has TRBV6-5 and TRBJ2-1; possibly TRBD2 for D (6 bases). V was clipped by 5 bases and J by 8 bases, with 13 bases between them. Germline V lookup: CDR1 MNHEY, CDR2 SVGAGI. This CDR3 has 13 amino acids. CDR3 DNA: TGTGCCAGCAGTCGAACAGCTAGCGATGAGCAGTTCTTC. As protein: CASSRTASDEQFF.

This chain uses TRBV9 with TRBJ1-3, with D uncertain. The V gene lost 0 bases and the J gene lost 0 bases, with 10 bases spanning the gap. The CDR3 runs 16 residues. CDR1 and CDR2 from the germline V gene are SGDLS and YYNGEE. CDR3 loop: CASSVEREISGNTIYF. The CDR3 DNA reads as TGTGCCAGCAGCGTAGAGCGGGAAATCTCTGGAAACACCATATATTTT.

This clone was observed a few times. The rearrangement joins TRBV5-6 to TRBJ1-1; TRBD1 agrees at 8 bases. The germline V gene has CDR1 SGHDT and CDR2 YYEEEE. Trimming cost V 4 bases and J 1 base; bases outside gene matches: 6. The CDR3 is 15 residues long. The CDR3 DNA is TGTGCCAGCAGCATAGGGGACAGGCCGAACACTGAAGCTTTCTTT. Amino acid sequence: CASSIGDRPNTEAFF.

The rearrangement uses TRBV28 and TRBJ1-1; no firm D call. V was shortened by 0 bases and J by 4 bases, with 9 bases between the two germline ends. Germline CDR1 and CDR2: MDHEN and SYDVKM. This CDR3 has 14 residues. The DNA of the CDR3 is TGTGCCAGCAGTTTATGGGGTAGACTCACTGAAGCTTTCTTT. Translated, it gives CASSLWGRLTEAFF.